Listed here are 16 T cell receptor beta chains from one sample, sequenced in a study of beta chain features in type 1 diabetes. Study-level results: There was a moderate but significant shortening of TCRB CDR3s in all four CD4+ subsets of Type 1 diabetes patients.

No cognate antigen is known for these TCRs. Investigators reverse transcribed all isolated RNA, so they sequenced expressed TCRB transcripts. TCRdb's copy holds only in-frame clones and misses some; the assay was immunoSEQ multiplex PCR. The top ten hold around 0.029% of the sample, which has a few hundred thousand clones, about a fifth seen once. The material sequenced was naive CD4+ T cells from blood. The receptors derive from a woman aged 40 to 50 with type 1 diabetes.

The genes are TRBV7-2 and TRBJ2-5; TRBD2 agrees at 8 bases. Germline V gene sequence: CDR1 SGHTA, CDR2 FQGNSA. Trimming took 1 base from V and 5 from J; bases not matched to a gene: 9. This CDR3 spans 16 amino acids. The CDR3 DNA follows: TGTGCCAGCAGCTTAGGACAGACTAGCGTTATTGAGACCCAGTACTTC. Protein: CASSLGQTSVIETQYF.

This sequence joins TRBV18 and TRBJ2-7, with 9 nucleotides matching TRBD1. Trimming at V came to 3 bases and at J to 3 bases, leaving 6 bases not matched to a gene. This CDR3 has 15 residues. CDR1 KGHSH and CDR2 LQKENI come from the germline V gene. Written as DNA, the CDR3 is TGTGCCAGCTCACCTTCGAGGGGACAGGGCTACGAGCAGTACTTC. Translating gives CASSPSRGQGYEQYF. Full variable domain (outside the CDR3, taken from reference TRBV18 and TRBJ2-7): NAGVMQNPRHLVRRRGQEARLRCSPMKGHSHVYWYRQLPEEGLKFMVYLQKENIIDESGMPKERFSAEFPKEGPSILRIQQVVRGDSAAYFCASSPSRGQGYEQYFGPGTRLTVT.

This clone has more than one count but fewer than ten. The chain carries TRBV5-6 and TRBJ1-5, with a weak D call TRBD1 (6 bases). This CDR3 spans 13 amino acids. The V and J ends lost 3 bases and 9 bases respectively, with 13 bases between them. Germline V gene data show CDR1 as SGHDT and CDR2 as YYEEEE. CDR3 amino acids: CASSSGQNRPQHF. CDR3 coding DNA: TGTGCCAGCAGCTCCGGACAGAACCGGCCCCAGCATTTT.

This clone appeared a few times. The chain couples TRBV7-9 to TRBJ2-5; 8 bases line up with TRBD2. Germline lookup yields CDR1 SEHNR and CDR2 FQNEAQ (reference sequence). The junction had 12 bases not matched to a gene; V was cut back by 5 bases and J by 1 base. The CDR3 is made up of 17 amino acids. CDR3 nucleotide sequence: TGTGCCAGCAGCCTATTTACCGGGACTAGTTTCCAAGAGACCCAGTACTTC. Its protein product is CASSLFTGTSFQETQYF.

The J gene is TRBJ2-7, the V gene TRBV18, with D perhaps matching TRBD2 (5 bases). Per germline, CDR1 KGHSH and CDR2 LQKENI. CDR3 size: 14 residues. V shed 8 bases and J shed 0 bases, with 14 bases lying between them. CDR3 coding DNA: TGTGCCAGCACCCTCCTGAGGGCCTCCTACGAGCAGTACTTC. Encoded protein: CASTLLRASYEQYF.

The chain is built from TRBV29-1 and TRBJ2-5; TRBD2 might be the D (6 bases). Near its end, the DNA agrees better with TRBJ2-7, so the J call may be wrong. This CDR3 is built from 12 residues. Germline loops: CDR1 SQVTM, CDR2 ANQGSEA. The CDR3 protein is CSVGRGDYEQYF. In DNA form, the CDR3 reads TGCAGCGTTGGCCGCGGGGACTACGAGCAGTACTTC.

The chain recombines TRBV9 with TRBJ1-1; 9 bases fit TRBD1. V lost 4 bases, J lost 4 bases, and 5 bases stayed unmatched. This CDR3 spans 14 amino acids. Germline loops: CDR1 SGDLS, CDR2 YYNGEE. CDR3 nucleotides: TGTGCCAGCAGCCTAGAACAGGGGGCCACTGAAGCTTTCTTT. As protein: CASSLEQGATEAFF.

The V call is TRBV5-8, the J call TRBJ1-1; 7 bases align to TRBD1. The junction had 4 bases not matched to a gene; V was cut back by 7 bases and J by 1 base. Per germline, CDR1 SGHTS and CDR2 YDEGEE. The CDR3 is made up of 13 amino acids. The CDR3 spells CASQGQPNTEAFF. The CDR3 nucleotides read TGTGCCAGCCAGGGACAGCCGAACACTGAAGCTTTCTTT.

The sample holds a few counts of this clone. An end of the junction does not agree with germline; a read error may underlie this. The chain carries TRBV20-1 and TRBJ1-2, with D tentatively TRBD1 (6 bases). Looked up from germline, CDR1 is DFQATT and CDR2 is SNEGSKA (reference sequence). The CDR3 runs to 10 residues. DNA of the CDR3: TGCAGTGCTAATCACAGGGAGACCCCCTTC. The encoded protein is CSANHRETPF.

This clone turned up a few times. The chain has TRBV29-1 and TRBJ1-1; D not certain. V was pared by 6 bases and J by 0 bases, with 11 bases between. The CDR3 has 13 amino acids. Looked up from germline, CDR1 is SQVTM and CDR2 is ANQGSEA. The CDR3 protein is CSVKAGVNTEAFF. CDR3 DNA: TGCAGCGTAAAAGCGGGCGTGAACACTGAAGCTTTCTTT.

This sequence joins TRBV5-4 and TRBJ2-5; maybe TRBD1 (5 bases). V was clipped by 4 bases and J by 4 bases, with 14 bases between them. This CDR3 is built from 14 residues. Germline CDR1 and CDR2: SGHNT and YYREEE (reference sequence). CDR3 amino acids: CASSQSQGGETQYF. The CDR3 coding sequence is TGTGCCAGCAGCCAATCCCAGGGCGGAGAGACCCAGTACTTC. Variable domain in full (rest from reference TRBV5-4 and TRBJ2-5): ETGVTQSPTHLIKTRGQQVTLRCSSQSGHNTVSWYQQALGQGPQFIFQYYREEENGRGNFPPRFSGLQFPNYSSELNVNALELDDSALYLCASSQSQGGETQYFGPGTRLLVL.

The chain combines TRBV5-4 with TRBJ1-4; 7 nucleotides line up with TRBD1. The CDR3 spans 15 residues. CDR1 and CDR2 from the germline V gene are SGHNT and YYREEE (reference sequence). J lost 8 bases, V lost 4 bases, and 11 bases had no gene match. The CDR3, as DNA: TGTGCCAGCAGCCGAAGACAGGGAGGTAGCGAAAAACTGTTTTTT. This sequence encodes CASSRRQGGSEKLFF. Looking up the rest from reference TRBV5-4 and TRBJ1-4 gives the full variable domain: ETGVTQSPTHLIKTRGQQVTLRCSSQSGHNTVSWYQQALGQGPQFIFQYYREEENGRGNFPPRFSGLQFPNYSSELNVNALELDDSALYLCASSRRQGGSEKLFFGSGTQLSVL.

This clone showed up just a few times. The genes are TRBV29-1 and TRBJ1-1, with D uncertain. The CDR3 spans 12 residues. Trimming shortened V by 3 bases and J by 2 bases, and 7 bases separated the two germline ends. The germline CDR1 and CDR2 sequences are SQVTM and ANQGSEA. The CDR3 is CSVDESNTEAFF. In nucleotides, the CDR3 is TGCAGCGTTGATGAGTCAAACACTGAAGCTTTCTTT.

The chain recombines TRBV4-2 with TRBJ1-4; D may be TRBD1 (5 bases). V lost 1 base and J lost 7, with 13 bases in between. The CDR3 is 15 amino acids. Germline CDR1 and CDR2: LGHNA and YNFKEQ. CDR3 loop: CASSQGRGGLEKLFF. Written as DNA, the CDR3 is TGTGCCAGCAGCCAAGGGCGGGGGGGACTTGAAAAACTGTTTTTT.

This rearrangement joins TRBV4-2 to TRBJ2-7, with 7 nucleotides matching TRBD2. V shed 0 bases, J shed 3 bases, and the junction held 11 bases outside the gene matches. Germline assignment: CDR1 LGHNA and CDR2 YNFKEQ. The CDR3 is 17 amino acids. CDR3: CASSQESLPGGHYEQYF. DNA of the CDR3: TGTGCCAGCAGCCAAGAAAGCCTGCCGGGAGGACACTACGAGCAGTACTTC.

V and J are TRBV2 and TRBJ2-2, with 9 bases matching TRBD2. In germline, CDR1 is SNHLY, CDR2 FYNNEI. The CDR3 extends over 16 amino acids. V gave up 6 bases and J gave up 4 bases; unmatched junction bases: 9. DNA of the CDR3: TGTGCCAGCAGCCCTGGGGCTAGCGGGACCACCGGGGAGCTGTTTTTT. Its translation is CASSPGASGTTGELFF.